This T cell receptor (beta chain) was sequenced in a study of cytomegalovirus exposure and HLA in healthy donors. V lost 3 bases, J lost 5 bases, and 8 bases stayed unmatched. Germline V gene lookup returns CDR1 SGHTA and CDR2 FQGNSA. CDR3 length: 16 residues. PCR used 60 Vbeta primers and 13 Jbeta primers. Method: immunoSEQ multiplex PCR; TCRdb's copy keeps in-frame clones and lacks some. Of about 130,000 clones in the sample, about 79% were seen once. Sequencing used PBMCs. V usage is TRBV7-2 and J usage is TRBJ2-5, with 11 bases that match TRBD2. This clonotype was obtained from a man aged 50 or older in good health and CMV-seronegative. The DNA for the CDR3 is TGTGCCAGCAGCTTTGTTTTTAGCGGGGGGGAGGAGACCCAGTACTTC. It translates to CASSFVFSGGEETQYF.